Listed below are T cell receptor beta chains from one sample, sequenced in a study of T-cell memory formation after mild COVID-19. TCRdb ran MiXCR on the 5' RACE reads and lists one entry per CDR3 protein. Here the sample spans roughly 160,000 distinct CDR3 sequences, approximately 13% being singletons. Material: PBMCs or a T cell subset sorted from them (not recorded which). Every receptor here comes from a man aged 18 to 29 who had mild COVID-19 (a few samples of this study predate the infection). Cell type and time point are not known. Each CDR3 is given with its conserved first and last residue. Fields, in order: D gene, V gene, J gene, clone size, CDR3 protein, CDR3 DNA. D genes are given only for firm matches. Clone size, where shown, is once, few, many, or a class for clones that have expanded.

d_call: TRBD2; v_call: TRBV5-1; j_call: TRBJ2-2; clone_size: few; cdr3_aa: CASSAQLASGATGELFF; cdr3_nt: TGCGCCAGCAGCGCTCAATTGGCTAGCGGGGCCACCGGGGAGCTGTTTTTT
d_call: NA; v_call: TRBV6-6; j_call: TRBJ1-1; clone_size: few; cdr3_aa: CASNLRGRLEAFF; cdr3_nt: TGTGCCAGCAATCTAAGGGGCCGCCTCGAAGCTTTCTTT
d_call: NA; v_call: TRBV29-1; j_call: TRBJ2-1; clone_size: few; cdr3_aa: CSAGENEQFF; cdr3_nt: TGCAGCGCAGGGGAGAATGAGCAGTTCTTC
d_call: TRBD2; v_call: TRBV9; j_call: TRBJ2-3; clone_size: NA; cdr3_aa: CASSVTLGGGAPYYTYTQYF; cdr3_nt: TGTGCCAGCAGCGTAACCCTGGGGGGAGGGGCGCCTTATTACACATATACGCAGTATTTT
d_call: TRBD2; v_call: TRBV6-6; j_call: TRBJ2-5; clone_size: NA; cdr3_aa: CASRTSFSLEETQYF; cdr3_nt: TGTGCCAGCAGGACTAGCTTTAGTCTTGAAGAGACCCAGTACTTC
d_call: TRBD1; v_call: TRBV7-2; j_call: TRBJ1-1; clone_size: NA; cdr3_aa: CASSYRDRGLQNTEAFF; cdr3_nt: TGTGCCAGCAGCTATAGAGACAGGGGGCTACAGAACACTGAAGCTTTCTTT
d_call: TRBD1; v_call: TRBV18; j_call: TRBJ1-2; clone_size: few; cdr3_aa: CASSPLTGRNYGYTF; cdr3_nt: TGTGCCAGCTCACCATTGACAGGGCGCAACTATGGCTACACCTTC
d_call: NA; v_call: TRBV7-9; j_call: TRBJ2-3; clone_size: NA; cdr3_aa: CASSPPGGRGTDTQYF; cdr3_nt: TGTGCCAGCAGCCCCCCTGGGGGCAGGGGCACAGATACGCAGTATTTT
d_call: NA; v_call: TRBV5-1; j_call: TRBJ1-4; clone_size: NA; cdr3_aa: CASSLARDREKLFF; cdr3_nt: TGCGCCAGCAGCTTGGCGAGGGACCGGGAAAAACTGTTTTTT
d_call: NA; v_call: TRBV4-3; j_call: TRBJ2-2; clone_size: many; cdr3_aa: CASSQGIPGESWGELFF; cdr3_nt: TGCGCCAGCAGCCAAGGAATACCAGGGGAATCGTGGGGGGAGCTGTTTTTT
d_call: NA; v_call: TRBV7-2; j_call: TRBJ1-5; clone_size: few; cdr3_aa: CASSLAKGHNQPQHF; cdr3_nt: TGTGCCAGCAGCTTAGCGAAGGGACACAATCAGCCCCAGCATTTT
d_call: NA; v_call: TRBV20-1; j_call: TRBJ2-7; clone_size: NA; cdr3_aa: CSAKPDPYEQYF; cdr3_nt: TGCAGTGCTAAGCCGGACCCCTACGAGCAGTACTTC
d_call: NA; v_call: TRBV7-9; j_call: TRBJ2-3; clone_size: NA; cdr3_aa: CASLEVAGTTDTQYF; cdr3_nt: TGTGCCAGCCTGGAGGTGGCGGGAACCACAGATACGCAGTATTTT
d_call: NA; v_call: TRBV5-6; j_call: TRBJ2-4; clone_size: few; cdr3_aa: CASSLSGAGIQYF; cdr3_nt: TGTGCCAGCAGCTTATCAGGGGCAGGCATTCAGTACTTC
d_call: NA; v_call: TRBV28; j_call: TRBJ2-5; clone_size: few; cdr3_aa: CASSSVRAEKTQYF; cdr3_nt: TGTGCCAGCAGTTCCGTCAGGGCCGAAAAGACCCAGTACTTC
d_call: TRBD1; v_call: TRBV5-4; j_call: TRBJ2-3; clone_size: NA; cdr3_aa: CASSARQGSDTQYF; cdr3_nt: TGTGCCAGCAGCGCCCGACAGGGATCAGATACGCAGTATTTT
d_call: NA; v_call: TRBV3-1; j_call: TRBJ2-5; clone_size: NA; cdr3_aa: CASSQVQETQYF; cdr3_nt: TGTGCCAGCAGCCAGGTCCAAGAGACCCAGTACTTC